The sequence of this TCR beta chain was determined in a study of shared clonotypes between healthy human individuals. Study conclusions and caveats: Investigators collected only blood, and repertoires in tissues likely differ. Against clonotypes common to all four donors, non-shared ones had lower generation probabilities. Sequencing depth was predicted to influence how clonotypes are shared among donors.

Trimming left V 3 bases short and J 3 bases short, with 6 bases between. Germline assignment: CDR1 SGHRS and CDR2 YFSETQ. The CDR3 runs 12 residues. On this clone: Its cognate antigen is unknown.

Produced via immunoSEQ multiplex PCR; TCRdb's table is partial and in-frame only. The table has over 400,000 clones, roughly 95% seen once. This TCR derives from a young woman in good health. Sequencing was performed on naive CD4+ T cells sorted from blood. Indicated subset: CD45RA+ positively selected. This chain connects TRBV5-1 to TRBJ2-5; D not certain. The CDR3 bases are TGCGCCAGCAGCTACGTCGAAGAGACCCAGTACTTC. It encodes CASSYVEETQYF.